A single T cell receptor beta chain is shown here with its context. The antigen is undetermined. With a much larger clone just one base away, this may be a read error. The sample is drawn from a study of tumor and adjacent non-tumor tissue in lung cancer. Regarding the study as a whole: TCR diversity was significantly greater in tumor than normal lung tissue.

A modified ARM-PCR protocol with three rounds of nested PCR amplified TCRbeta. MiXCR, applied by TCRdb to the multiplex PCR reads, yields one record per CDR3 protein. The data contain 70,000 to 95,000 distinct CDR3 sequences, less than 85% of them singletons. The V gene's germline CDR1 is PRHDT and CDR2 FYEKMQ (reference sequence). The CDR3 is made up of 17 amino acids. Trimming shortened V by 5 bases and J by 3 bases, and 23 bases separated the two germline ends. This sample's RNA came from whole unsorted tissue. Distant lung tissue was collected more than 3 cm away from the tumor edge. Newly diagnosed lung cancer patients had thoracic surgery in China, August–November 2014, without prior chemotherapy.

The chain is built from TRBV13 and TRBJ2-7; perhaps D is TRBD1 or TRBD2 (5 bases each). The source is an older man with non-small cell lung cancer. Sequencing was performed on distant non-tumor lung tissue. The DNA of the CDR3 is TGTGCCAGCAGCCCCCATCCCGGCAGGGACGCCTACTACGAGCAGTACTTC. This codes for CASSPHPGRDAYYEQYF.